These 32 T cell receptor beta chains came from one sample sequenced in a study of molecular identifiers for immune sequencing clone quantification. TCRdb passed the PCR reads through MiXCR, listing each CDR3 protein once. Seen here are 60,000 to 70,000 distinct CDR3 sequences, roughly 17% observed once, and the top ten hold approximately 1.5%. The sample consisted of naive CD8+ T cells from blood, with Jurkat cell RNA spiked in. The subset is: FACS-sorted CD8+CD4-CCR7+CD45RA+ naive T cells. All receptors come from a human donor in good health. Some libraries in this study had Jurkat cell RNA spiked in.

Comments on this clonotype: A much larger clonotype is one base distant, so this may be a read error. The gene calls are TRBV2 and TRBJ2-7; either TRBD1 or TRBD2 may fit D (6 bases each). The length of the CDR3 is 14 residues. V shed 4 bases and J shed 3 bases, with 13 bases lying between them. Germline values: CDR1 SNHLY, CDR2 FYNNEI. As DNA, the CDR3 is TGTGCCAGCAGTGGACCCGGGGGCGGCTACGAGCAGTACTTC. Protein product: CASSGPGGGYEQYF.

This clonotype was observed a few times. This rearrangement joins TRBV21-1 to TRBJ2-5; TRBD2 is the table's D call and was not checked against the DNA. TRBV21-1 represents a pseudogene. There are 15 residues in the CDR3. Written as DNA, the CDR3 is TGTGCCAGCAGCAGGCGACTAGCGGGAGAAGAGACCCAGTACTTC. It encodes CASSRRLAGEETQYF.

This chain links TRBV12-3 or TRBV12-4 with TRBJ2-7; maybe TRBD2 (5 bases). Trimming took off 2 bases at V and 6 bases at J, with 8 bases between the two ends. The CDR3 loop spans 12 amino acids. The CDR3 DNA is TGTGCCAGCAGTTTAAGAGGGAGCGAGCAGTACTTC. Protein: CASSLRGSEQYF.

This clonotype has a count of ten or more. The CDR3 nucleotides are TGTGCCAGCAGCTTTGGACCTAGCGGGAGGGCAGATACGCAGTATTTT. Translated, it gives CASSFGPSGRADTQYF. The V gene is TRBV5-4, the J gene TRBJ2-3; TRBD2 agrees at 12 bases. Unmatched junction bases numbered 5, after V lost 2 bases and J lost 4 bases. This CDR3 comprises 16 residues. Germline CDR1 reads SGHNT; CDR2 reads YYREEE (reference sequence).

The chain has TRBV12-3 or TRBV12-4 and TRBJ2-1, with 7 bases identical to TRBD2. V was clipped by 3 bases and J by 4 bases; unmatched bases: 6. This CDR3 is built from 15 residues. In nucleotides, the CDR3 is TGTGCCAGCAGTTTGAGGAGCGGGAATTACAATGAGCAGTTCTTC. Protein sequence: CASSLRSGNYNEQFF.

This clonotype came up a few times. This sequence joins TRBV7-9 and TRBJ2-7; TRBD1 matches 10 bases. The CDR3 has 14 amino acids. J gave up 3 bases and V 5 bases, and 4 bases lay outside the gene matches. CDR1 SEHNR and CDR2 FQNEAQ come from the germline V gene (reference sequence). CDR3 amino acids: CASSRQGASYEQYF. CDR3 DNA sequence: TGTGCCAGCAGCCGACAGGGGGCAAGCTACGAGCAGTACTTC.

CDR3 protein: CASSVGRLAGTYNEQFF. CDR3 nucleotides: TGTGCCAGCAGTGTCGGCAGACTAGCGGGAACCTACAATGAGCAGTTCTTC. The genes are TRBV6-1 and TRBJ2-1; 11 bases are shared with TRBD2. V dropped 4 bases and J dropped 2; count of bases not matched to a gene: 7. The germline gives CDR1 MNHNS, CDR2 SASEGT. The CDR3 is 17 amino acids.

On this clonotype itself: This clone may be a read error of a much larger clone one base away. The chain carries TRBV25-1 and TRBJ2-3; possibly TRBD2 for D (6 bases). The V end lost 0 bases, the J end lost 5 bases, and 15 bases lay between the germline ends. The CDR3 covers 16 residues. Germline lookup yields CDR1 MGHDK and CDR2 SYGVNS. This CDR3 is CASSEYLRGGEDTQYF. The CDR3 DNA sequence: TGTGCCAGCAGTGAATATCTGAGGGGCGGGGAAGATACGCAGTATTTT. The full variable domain, rest sourced from reference TRBV25-1 and TRBJ2-3, is EADIYQTPRYLVIGTGKKITLECSQTMGHDKMYWYQQDPGMELHLIHYSYGVNSTEKGDLSSESTVSRIRTEHFPLTLESARPSHTSQYLCASSEYLRGGEDTQYFGPGTRLTVL.

This clonotype came up a few times. The genes are TRBV4-1 and TRBJ2-7, with D possibly being TRBD2 (5 bases). The CDR3 runs to 15 residues. Per germline, CDR1 MGHRA and CDR2 YSYEKL. The germline V and J ends were trimmed by 2 bases and 0 bases, with 11 bases remaining between them. The CDR3 DNA follows: TGCGCCAGCAGCCAAAGGACTGGCAGCTCCTACGAGCAGTACTTC. Its translation is CASSQRTGSSYEQYF.

This clonotype was counted ten times or more. The gene calls are TRBV21-1 and TRBJ2-2; the DNA was not used to check the table's D call, TRBD1. TRBV21-1 is a listed pseudogene. This CDR3 is built from 14 residues. DNA of the CDR3: TGTGCCAGCAGGACAGGGAACGCGACCGGGGAGCTGTTTTTT. Protein product: CASRTGNATGELFF.

This clonotype was seen ten or more times. The chain recombines TRBV29-1 with TRBJ2-7, with 7 nucleotides matching TRBD2. Germline V gene sequence: CDR1 SQVTM, CDR2 ANQGSEA. The CDR3 is made up of 15 amino acids. J was trimmed by 1 base and V by 4 bases; bases with no gene match: 10. CDR3 residues: CSVGGGSAPSYEQYF. For the CDR3, the DNA is TGCAGCGTTGGGGGGGGGTCGGCTCCTTCCTACGAGCAGTACTTC.

This clonotype has ten or more counts. The V gene is TRBV20-1, the J gene TRBJ2-7; 14 nucleotides align to TRBD2. This CDR3 has 17 residues. Germline V lookup: CDR1 DFQATT, CDR2 SNEGSKA (reference sequence). Germline trimming cut 6 bases from V and 5 bases from J; bases unmatched to any gene: 15. The CDR3 loop reads CSATDTRTSGRRNEQYF. CDR3 bases: TGCAGTGCCACCGATACCAGGACTAGCGGGAGGCGGAACGAGCAGTACTTC.

This clonotype was observed many times. The chain couples TRBV7-8 to TRBJ2-5; 10 positions match TRBD2. Germline V CDR1 and CDR2: SGHVS, FQNEAQ. This CDR3 has 16 amino acids. Trimming took 5 bases from V and 5 from J; bases not matched to a gene: 11. The CDR3 protein is CASSPPGLAEAETQYF. CDR3 sequence (DNA): TGTGCCAGCAGCCCCCCAGGACTAGCGGAGGCGGAGACCCAGTACTTC.

The chain uses TRBV19 and TRBJ2-2; either TRBD1 or TRBD2 may supply D (6 bases each). Trimming stripped 6 bases from V and 1 base from J, with 15 bases between. The CDR3 has 16 residues. Germline CDR1 is LNHDA and CDR2 is SQIVND (reference sequence). CDR3 sequence (DNA): TGTGCCAGTAGGTTGGGGGGCTACCTGAACACCGGGGAGCTGTTTTTT. Translation gives CASRLGGYLNTGELFF.

This sequence joins TRBV9 and TRBJ1-3, with D unclear. This CDR3 has 16 residues. Germline V gene lookup returns CDR1 SGDLS and CDR2 YYNGEE. V lost 3 bases to trimming and J lost 0 bases, with 13 bases between them. The CDR3 region has the DNA TGTGCCAGCAGCGCGCCGCCCCGCAGCTCTGGAAACACCATATATTTT. It is translated as CASSAPPRSSGNTIYF.

This clonotype was seen many times. This chain uses TRBV4-3 with TRBJ2-1, with a possible D match to TRBD1 (6 bases). Germline V lookup: CDR1 LGHNA, CDR2 YSLEER. Trimming stripped 4 bases from V and 4 bases from J, with 14 bases between. The CDR3 contains 15 residues. The CDR3 here is CASSPGTSSYNEQFF. CDR3 nucleotide sequence: TGCGCCAGCAGCCCAGGGACATCGTCGTACAATGAGCAGTTCTTC.

Concerning this clonotype: This sequence may be a read error, since a much larger clone differs from it by one base. The chain couples TRBV6-5 to TRBJ2-4; 8 bases map to TRBD2. Germline trimming cut 6 bases from V and 3 bases from J; bases unmatched to any gene: 4. The CDR3 loop spans 14 amino acids. CDR1 and CDR2 (germline): MNHEY, SVGAGI. This chain's CDR3 is CASRAGGVKNIQYF. The CDR3 DNA follows: TGTGCCAGCAGGGCGGGAGGAGTCAAAAACATTCAGTACTTC.

This chain links TRBV3-1 with TRBJ2-5, with 13 bases identical to TRBD2. This CDR3 region has 17 residues. Germline V gene sequence: CDR1 LGHDT, CDR2 YNNKEL (reference sequence). V gave up 1 base and J gave up 5 bases; unmatched junction bases: 7. The DNA of the CDR3 is TGTGCCAGCAGCCAAGGTGGGGGACTAGCGGGATTTGAGACCCAGTACTTC. It yields the protein CASSQGGGLAGFETQYF.

Ten or more counts support this clonotype. This chain uses TRBV13 with TRBJ2-1; D is unresolved. Per the germline V gene, CDR1 is PRHDT and CDR2 is FYEKMQ (reference sequence). Trimming shortened V by 7 bases and J by 5 bases, and 12 bases separated the two germline ends. This CDR3 has 13 residues. CDR3 residues: CASTSRLNNEQFF. DNA of the CDR3: TGTGCCAGCACCTCGAGATTAAACAATGAGCAGTTCTTC.

This clonotype has a count of ten or more. The chain couples TRBV19 to TRBJ1-5; D gene unclear. The germline gives CDR1 LNHDA, CDR2 SQIVND (reference sequence). V shed 6 bases and J shed 6 bases, with 21 bases lying between them. The CDR3 runs to 16 residues. This CDR3 is CASSYSSGLISQPQHF. The CDR3 coding sequence is TGTGCCAGTAGCTACTCTTCGGGGTTAATCAGTCAGCCCCAGCATTTT.

The sample holds many counts of this clonotype. The chain links TRBV4-1 to TRBJ2-7; D may be TRBD1 (6 bases). CDR1 and CDR2 (germline): MGHRA, YSYEKL. The CDR3 sequence is 15 residues long. The V end was cut by 0 bases, the J end by 0 bases, with 9 bases between. CDR3 amino acids: CASSQERTVSYEQYF. In DNA form, the CDR3 reads TGCGCCAGCAGCCAAGAGAGGACAGTCTCCTACGAGCAGTACTTC.

This clonotype was seen repeatedly, ten times or more. V and J are TRBV13 and TRBJ2-1; 8 nucleotides match TRBD1. Losses at the gene ends were 1 base for V and 3 bases for J; bases not matched to a gene: 2. The CDR3 is 15 amino acids. From germline, CDR1 is PRHDT and CDR2 FYEKMQ (reference sequence). This chain's CDR3 is CASSLVGQVYNEQFF. In DNA, the CDR3 is TGTGCCAGCAGCTTAGTGGGACAGGTCTACAATGAGCAGTTCTTC.

The V call is TRBV27, the J call TRBJ2-7; D call uncertain. Per the germline V gene, CDR1 is MNHEY and CDR2 is SMNVEV (reference sequence). This CDR3 has 13 residues. The V end was cut by 0 bases, the J end by 1 base, with 4 bases between. The CDR3 region is CASSLSVSYEQYF. The CDR3 DNA sequence: TGTGCCAGCAGTTTATCTGTTTCCTACGAGCAGTACTTC.

Many counts were recorded for this clonotype. The chain recombines TRBV18 with TRBJ2-3, with D possibly matching TRBD2 (5 bases). Trimming stripped 2 bases from V and 2 bases from J, with 11 bases between. The V gene's germline CDR1 is KGHSH and CDR2 LQKENI. CDR3 length: 15 residues. As DNA, the CDR3 is TGTGCCAGCTCACCAATGCGGGTCCCCACAGATACGCAGTATTTT. It is translated as CASSPMRVPTDTQYF.

This clonotype was seen once. The V call is TRBV29-1, the J call TRBJ2-1; D possibly corresponds to TRBD2 (5 bases). The CDR3 has 13 residues. CDR1 and CDR2 from the germline V gene are SQVTM and ANQGSEA. V lost 8 bases, J lost 6 bases, and 17 bases lay in between. The CDR3 DNA is TGCAGCTTCAAACTAGGCCGAGCCAATGAGCAGTTCTTC. Translation gives CSFKLGRANEQFF.

As for this clonotype: The junction does not match germline at one end; this may be a read error. This chain joins TRBV3-1 and TRBJ1-1; tentatively, D is TRBD1 (5 bases). The CDR3 loop spans 16 amino acids. Germline V lookup: CDR1 LGHDT, CDR2 YNNKEL (reference sequence). The CDR3, as DNA: TGCGCCAGCAGCCAAGAATGGGGTGGGGCGAACACTGGAGCTTTCTTT. Protein sequence: CASSQEWGGANTGAFF.

This clonotype was recorded many times. The V and J genes are TRBV7-9 and TRBJ2-7; 7 bases map to TRBD1. The CDR3 loop spans 12 amino acids. Germline assignment: CDR1 SEHNR and CDR2 FQNEAQ (reference sequence). The V gene end was trimmed by 8 bases and the J gene end by 2 bases; junction bases not matched to a gene: 3. The CDR3 sequence is CASGTVAYEQYF. The CDR3, as DNA: TGTGCCAGCGGGACAGTAGCCTACGAGCAGTACTTC.

This clonotype occurred many times. V usage is TRBV4-3 and J usage is TRBJ2-1; D might be TRBD1 (6 bases). The V end lost 4 bases, the J end lost 5 bases, and 18 bases lay between the germline ends. The CDR3 runs to 16 residues. Germline CDR1 reads LGHNA; CDR2 reads YSLEER. In DNA, the CDR3 is TGCGCCAGCAGCCTTCGTAAGGGGGTCCCGAACAATGAGCAGTTCTTC. It codes for CASSLRKGVPNNEQFF.

Ten or more counts support this clonotype. The V call is TRBV28, the J call TRBJ2-7, with TRBD1 identical over 8 bases. Germline lookup yields CDR1 MDHEN and CDR2 SYDVKM. CDR3 length: 14 residues. V dropped 5 bases and J dropped 5; count of bases not matched to a gene: 8. The CDR3, as DNA: TGTGCCAGCAGTCCATGGACAGGGTCCAACGAGCAGTACTTC. Translation gives CASSPWTGSNEQYF.

As concerns this clonotype: Just one base apart from a much larger clone, this may be a read error. V usage is TRBV27 and J usage is TRBJ2-3; 9 nucleotides match TRBD1. The CDR3 loop spans 15 amino acids. The germline CDR1 and CDR2 sequences are MNHEY and SMNVEV (reference sequence). The CDR3 DNA reads TGTGCCAGCAGTTGGACAGGGGCGGGCACAAATACGCAGTATTTT. This codes for CASSWTGAGTNTQYF.

This clonotype has at least ten counts. V is TRBV5-1 and J is TRBJ1-3; D is perhaps TRBD1 (6 bases). V lost 2 bases to trimming and J lost 1 base, with 16 bases between them. CDR1 is SGHRS and CDR2 is YFSETQ in the germline V gene. The CDR3 runs 17 residues. The CDR3 sequence is CASSFYRVGSSGNTIYF. CDR3 sequence (DNA): TGCGCCAGCAGCTTCTACAGGGTCGGGTCTTCTGGAAACACCATATATTTT.

This clonotype came up many times. The rearrangement links TRBV20-1 to TRBJ1-3; 7 nucleotides line up with TRBD1. Germline CDR1 is DFQATT and CDR2 is SNEGSKA (reference sequence). Trimming cost V 5 bases and J 0 bases; bases outside gene matches: 4. This CDR3 region has 14 residues. CDR3 sequence: CSAFGTDSGNTIYF. Here the CDR3 DNA reads TGCAGTGCTTTTGGGACAGACTCTGGAAACACCATATATTTT.